One and the same sample provided the 22 T cell receptor beta chains below, sequenced in a study of T cells in Graves' hyperthyroidism and ophthalmopathy. TCR beta CDR3 regions were amplified from RNA transcripts. Researchers ran a first-round RT-PCR on the TCR CDR3 using the HTBI primer set. In TCRdb, the multiplex PCR reads were re-called with MiXCR into one record per CDR3 protein. The table includes roughly 530,000 distinct CDR3 sequences, roughly 18% detected once. Sequencing was done on a sample of blood. Receptors originate from a woman between 18 and 29 years old with Graves' ophthalmopathy.

CDR3 sequence: CARIQGYEQYF. The DNA for the CDR3 is TGCGCCAGGATACAGGGTTACGAGCAGTACTTC. This chain links TRBV5-1 with TRBJ2-7; D may be TRBD1 (6 bases). Trimming removed 8 bases from V and 4 bases from J, with 10 bases in between. The germline CDR1 and CDR2 sequences are SGHRS and YFSETQ. The CDR3 is made up of 11 amino acids.

This clonotype was seen many times. The V gene is TRBV6-1, the J gene TRBJ2-3, with TRBD2 as a possible D gene (6 bases). This CDR3 is built from 15 residues. The V gene's germline CDR1 is MNHNS and CDR2 SASEGT. V was shortened by 8 bases and J by 1 base, with 16 bases between the two germline ends. The CDR3 DNA reads as TGTGCCAGCGCCACGGGGGTGGGGGGCACAGATACGCAGTATTTT. Its translation: CASATGVGGTDTQYF.

The chain couples TRBV7-2 to TRBJ2-4; D is ambiguous. Looked up from germline, CDR1 is SGHTA and CDR2 is FQGNSA. V was clipped by 1 base and J by 8 bases, with 18 bases between them. CDR3 length equals 16 residues. The CDR3 DNA reads TGTGCCAGCAGCTTAGAACCCTATAGCAGTAAGGACATTCAGTACTTC. Translating gives CASSLEPYSSKDIQYF.

This clonotype appeared a few times. The gene calls are TRBV7-2 and TRBJ2-1, with 8 positions matching TRBD2. The J segment lost 4 bases and the V segment lost 3 bases, leaving 17 bases of the junction unmatched. Per germline, CDR1 SGHTA and CDR2 FQGNSA. This CDR3 is 19 amino acids long. CDR3 in DNA: TGTGCCAGCAGCTTTGCCCTAGGGCGGGAGGACCATACTTACAATGAGCAGTTCTTC. Translating gives CASSFALGREDHTYNEQFF.

This clonotype was counted at least ten times. DNA of the CDR3: TGCAGTGATATGGGGCCGGAAGAGACCCAGTACTTC. Protein: CSDMGPEETQYF. V and J are TRBV20-1 and TRBJ2-5; tentative D call: TRBD1 (5 bases). Trimming cost V 7 bases and J 3 bases, with 12 bases left between them. CDR3 length equals 12 residues. In germline, CDR1 is DFQATT, CDR2 SNEGSKA (reference sequence).

The sample holds a few counts of this clonotype. The CDR3 loop reads CASSPSGEPNNEQFF. The CDR3, as DNA: TGTGCCAGCAGTCCCTCAGGGGAGCCCAACAATGAGCAGTTCTTC. This rearrangement joins TRBV6-1 to TRBJ2-1, with a possible D match to TRBD1 (6 bases). V dropped 5 bases and J dropped 5 bases, with 16 bases sitting between them. There are 15 residues in the CDR3. CDR1 is MNHNS, CDR2 SASEGT, per germline.

This clonotype was seen repeatedly, ten times or more. The rearrangement joins TRBV7-2 to TRBJ2-7, with D tentatively TRBD2 (5 bases). Trimming cost V 4 bases and J 3 bases, with 22 bases left between them. CDR3 length equals 17 residues. CDR1 is SGHTA and CDR2 is FQGNSA in the germline V gene. The CDR3 reads CASSSSRELYSSYEQYF. CDR3 DNA: TGTGCCAGCAGCTCTTCCCGGGAACTGTATTCGAGCTACGAGCAGTACTTC. Full variable domain (rest looked up from reference TRBV7-2 and TRBJ2-7): GAGVSQSPSNKVTEKGKDVELRCDPISGHTALYWYRQSLGQGLEFLIYFQGNSAPDKSGLPSDRFSAERTGGSVSTLTIQRTQQEDSAVYLCASSSSRELYSSYEQYFGPGTRLTVT.

This clonotype was counted at least ten times. The rearrangement joins TRBV24-1 to TRBJ2-3, with 7 positions matching TRBD1. J gave up 2 bases and V 4 bases, and 2 bases lay outside the gene matches. CDR3 size: 14 residues. Looked up from germline, CDR1 is KGHDR and CDR2 is SFDVKD. CDR3 residues: CATSEDRLTDTQYF. The CDR3 region has the DNA TGTGCCACCAGTGAGGACAGGCTCACAGATACGCAGTATTTT.

This chain uses TRBV5-6 with TRBJ2-7; TRBD1 might be the D (5 bases). The CDR3 has 14 amino acids. The germline gives CDR1 SGHDT, CDR2 YYEEEE. V lost 2 bases to trimming and J lost 3 bases, with 12 bases between them. The CDR3 protein is CASSLYMGLYEQYF. CDR3 in DNA: TGTGCCAGCAGCTTATATATGGGGCTCTACGAGCAGTACTTC.

The table lists this clonotype with many counts. The genes are TRBV11-2 and TRBJ2-1, with D perhaps given as TRBD1 or TRBD2 (5 bases each). Germline assignment: CDR1 SGHAT and CDR2 FQNNGV. The CDR3 totals 14 residues. V gave up 7 bases and J gave up 3 bases, with 13 bases separating them. In DNA, the CDR3 is TGTGCCAGCACCCCTATGGGGGTCTACAATGAGCAGTTCTTC. Translated: CASTPMGVYNEQFF.

The V and J genes are TRBV28 and TRBJ2-5; 10 positions match TRBD1. This CDR3 region has 15 residues. Germline CDR1 and CDR2: MDHEN and SYDVKM. Germline trimming cut 5 bases from V and 5 bases from J; bases unmatched to any gene: 8. This CDR3 is CASSPTDRGRETQYF. CDR3 nucleotide sequence: TGTGCCAGCAGTCCTACCGACAGGGGGCGGGAGACCCAGTACTTC.

This clonotype came up a few times. A much more abundant neighbour one base away suggests this may be a read error. The V gene is TRBV7-2, the J gene TRBJ2-7; D may be TRBD1 (5 bases). The CDR3 extends over 15 amino acids. The germline V gene encodes CDR1 SGHTA and CDR2 FQGNSA. CDR3 bases: TGTGCCAGCAACTTAGGAGCAGGGAATGGGGACGAGCAGTACTTC. Its translation is CASNLGAGNGDEQYF.

This clonotype was seen at least ten times. The chain joins TRBV10-3 to TRBJ2-1, with D possibly being TRBD1 or TRBD2 (5 bases each). V lost 0 bases and J 0 bases, leaving 9 bases between the germline ends. CDR3 length equals 16 residues. CDR1 is ENHRY and CDR2 is SYGVKD in the germline V gene. The chain's CDR3 is CAISESAGSSYNEQFF. For the CDR3, the DNA is TGTGCCATCAGTGAGTCCGCAGGGAGCTCCTACAATGAGCAGTTCTTC.

The V call is TRBV28, the J call TRBJ2-6, with D hard to call. The germline gives CDR1 MDHEN, CDR2 SYDVKM. This CDR3 contains 16 residues. Deletions cut 3 bases from V and 0 bases from J, with 9 bases between. This CDR3 reads CASSLVASSGANVLTF. The DNA for the CDR3 is TGTGCCAGCAGTTTGGTAGCCAGCTCTGGGGCCAACGTCCTGACTTTC.

This clonotype was found many times. The V and J genes are TRBV28 and TRBJ1-2; D remains ambiguous. The CDR3 is made up of 13 amino acids. Germline V gene lookup returns CDR1 MDHEN and CDR2 SYDVKM. V shed 7 bases and J shed 6 bases, with 15 bases lying between them. CDR3 sequence (DNA): TGTGCCAGCAAAAGTGCCCCGAGGGATGGCTACACCTTC. Protein sequence: CASKSAPRDGYTF.

Notes on this clonotype: A single base separates this from a much larger clone, so it may be a read error. This chain joins TRBV30 and TRBJ1-1; D is undetermined. Trimming pared 3 bases from V and 3 bases from J, leaving 14 bases between. Looked up from germline, CDR1 is GTSNPN and CDR2 is SVGIG (reference sequence). The CDR3 is 14 residues long. Written as DNA, the CDR3 is TGTGCCTGGAGGAGTGGGTGGGGATACACTGAAGCTTTCTTT. The encoded protein is CAWRSGWGYTEAFF.

There are many counts of this clonotype. The chain combines TRBV4-3 with TRBJ1-1; D is undetermined. V shed 0 bases and J shed 1 base, with 9 bases lying between them. The CDR3 totals 15 residues. Germline loops: CDR1 LGHNA, CDR2 YSLEER. The CDR3 loop reads CASSQEAAKNTEAFF. The CDR3 nucleotides are TGCGCCAGCAGCCAAGAGGCAGCCAAGAACACTGAAGCTTTCTTT.

There are a few counts of this clonotype. The rearrangement joins TRBV5-1 to TRBJ2-1, with a tentative D call TRBD1 (5 bases). The CDR3 extends over 14 amino acids. The germline V gene encodes CDR1 SGHRS and CDR2 YFSETQ. Between the trimmed V and J ends, which lost 3 bases and 5 bases, there was a span of 12 bases. CDR3: CASSYGQTNNEQFF. CDR3 sequence (DNA): TGCGCCAGCAGCTACGGACAAACCAACAATGAGCAGTTCTTC.

This clonotype was detected many times. The gene calls are TRBV7-3 and TRBJ2-7; TRBD1 might be the D (6 bases). The CDR3 spans 12 residues. The V and J ends lost 10 bases and 4 bases respectively, with 14 bases between them. From germline, CDR1 is SGHTA and CDR2 FQGTGA. The chain's CDR3 is CATLPRGYEQYF. DNA for the CDR3: TGTGCCACCCTTCCCAGGGGATACGAGCAGTACTTC.

This rearrangement joins TRBV6-4 to TRBJ2-7; TRBD1 agrees at 11 bases. J gave up 3 bases and V 4 bases, and 5 bases lay outside the gene matches. Looked up from germline, CDR1 is MRHNA and CDR2 is SNTAGT. The CDR3 length is 15 residues. CDR3 region: CASSVSGTGGYEQYF. As DNA, the CDR3 is TGTGCCAGCAGTGTTTCCGGGACAGGGGGCTACGAGCAGTACTTC.

This clonotype was counted ten times or more. The rearrangement links TRBV3-1 to TRBJ2-1; D might be TRBD2 (5 bases). This CDR3 has 14 amino acids. The germline V gene encodes CDR1 LGHDT and CDR2 YNNKEL (reference sequence). The V end was cut by 4 bases, the J end by 10 bases, with 17 bases between. The CDR3 here is CASSPSRAVGEQFF. The CDR3 coding sequence is TGTGCCAGCAGCCCATCCCGAGCGGTGGGAGAGCAGTTCTTC.

Worth noting for this clonotype: The conserved final phenylalanine or tryptophan is absent from the CDR3, which likely points to a read error. The genes are TRBV20-1 and TRBJ1-2; TRBD1 matches at 7 bases. This CDR3 is 16 amino acids long. Trimming removed 0 bases from V and 7 bases from J; junction bases left unmatched: 14. CDR1 is DFQATT and CDR2 is SNEGSKA in the germline V gene (reference sequence). This CDR3 is CSARDQMRGPVSGYTL. In nucleotides, the CDR3 is TGCAGTGCTAGAGATCAGATGAGGGGGCCAGTAAGTGGCTACACCCTC.